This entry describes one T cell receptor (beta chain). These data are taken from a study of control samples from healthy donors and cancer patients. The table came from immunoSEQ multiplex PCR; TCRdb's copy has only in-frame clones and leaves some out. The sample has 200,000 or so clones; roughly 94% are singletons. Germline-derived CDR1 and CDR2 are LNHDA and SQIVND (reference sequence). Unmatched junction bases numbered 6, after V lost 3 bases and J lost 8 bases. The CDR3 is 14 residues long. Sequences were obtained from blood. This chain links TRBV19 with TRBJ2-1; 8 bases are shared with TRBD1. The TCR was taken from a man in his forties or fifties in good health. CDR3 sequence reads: CASSIRQGLDEQFF. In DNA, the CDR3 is TGTGCCAGTAGTATTAGACAGGGGTTAGATGAGCAGTTCTTC.